This T cell receptor (beta chain) was captured by sequencing in a study of T cells expressing NK-cell markers. In the study overall: Cells sorted as CD3+CD56+NKG2C+, CD3+CD56+NKG2C- and CD3+CD56-NKG2C+ T cells supplied the TCR beta repertoires.

The CDR3 is 16 amino acids. CDR1 and CDR2 (germline): SGHTA, FQGNSA. TCRdb re-called the 5' RACE reads and gives one entry per CDR3 protein, without DNA. The repertoire shows some 120,000 distinct CDR3 sequences; the top ten hold roughly 20%. This chain joins TRBV7-2 and TRBJ1-6. The clonotype comes from a woman aged 18-70 years in good health. Source material: blood T cells: a sorted CD56 or NKG2C T cell subset, CD4+ or CD8+ T cells, or bulk PBMC T cells (not recorded which). CDR3: CASNPQVGYGNSPLHF.